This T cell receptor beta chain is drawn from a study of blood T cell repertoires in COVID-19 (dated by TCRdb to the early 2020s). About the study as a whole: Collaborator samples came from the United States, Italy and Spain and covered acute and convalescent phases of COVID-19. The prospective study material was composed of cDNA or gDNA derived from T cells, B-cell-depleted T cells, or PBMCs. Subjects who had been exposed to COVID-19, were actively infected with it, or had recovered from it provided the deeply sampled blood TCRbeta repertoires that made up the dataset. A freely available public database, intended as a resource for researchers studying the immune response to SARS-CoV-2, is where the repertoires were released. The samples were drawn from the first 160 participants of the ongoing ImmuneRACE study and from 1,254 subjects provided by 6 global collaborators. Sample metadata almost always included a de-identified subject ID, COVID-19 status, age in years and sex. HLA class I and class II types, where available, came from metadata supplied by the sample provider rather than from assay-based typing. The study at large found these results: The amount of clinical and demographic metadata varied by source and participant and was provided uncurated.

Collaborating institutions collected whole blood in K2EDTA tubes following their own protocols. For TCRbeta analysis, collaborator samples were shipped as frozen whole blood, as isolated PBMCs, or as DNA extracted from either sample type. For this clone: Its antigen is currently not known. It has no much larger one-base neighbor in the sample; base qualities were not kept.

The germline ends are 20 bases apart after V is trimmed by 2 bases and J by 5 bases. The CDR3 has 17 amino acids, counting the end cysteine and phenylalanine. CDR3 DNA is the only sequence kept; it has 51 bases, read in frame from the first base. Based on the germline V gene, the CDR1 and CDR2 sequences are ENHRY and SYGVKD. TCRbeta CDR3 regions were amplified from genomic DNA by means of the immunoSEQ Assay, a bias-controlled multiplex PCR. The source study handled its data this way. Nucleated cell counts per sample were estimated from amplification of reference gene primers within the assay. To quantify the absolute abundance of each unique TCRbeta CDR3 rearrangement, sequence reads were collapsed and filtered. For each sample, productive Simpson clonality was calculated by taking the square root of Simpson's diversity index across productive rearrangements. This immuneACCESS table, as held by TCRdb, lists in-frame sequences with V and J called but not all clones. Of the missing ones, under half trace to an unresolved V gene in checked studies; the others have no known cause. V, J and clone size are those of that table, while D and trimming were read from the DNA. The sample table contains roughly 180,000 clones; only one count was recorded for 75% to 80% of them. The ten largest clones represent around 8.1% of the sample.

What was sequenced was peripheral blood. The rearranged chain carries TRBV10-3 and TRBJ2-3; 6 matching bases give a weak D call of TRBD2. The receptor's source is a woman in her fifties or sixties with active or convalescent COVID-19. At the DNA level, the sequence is TGTGCCATCAGTGAGGGACTCGGGAGAGGCGAGAAAGATACGCAGTATTTT. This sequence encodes CAISEGLGRGEKDTQYF.